A selection of T cell receptor beta chains follows, all from one sample in a study of blood T cell repertoires in COVID-19. Generated by immunoSEQ multiplex PCR, the TCRdb table keeps only in-frame clones and is missing some. This table holds approximately 230,000 clones, almost 90% found once. Material: peripheral blood. Receptor source: an elderly man with acute or convalescent COVID-19. The CDR3 runs from the conserved cysteine through the conserved F or W. D genes are given only for firm matches. Some rows have no size entry. The others give once, few or many, or a class for an expanded clone.

TRBJ1-6 | NA | TRBV11-2 | TRBD1 | TGTGCCAGCAGCTTAGCAGGGACAGTGTATAATTCACCCCTCCACTTT | CASSLAGTVYNSPLHF
TRBJ1-5 | once | TRBV28 | NA | TGTGCCAGCAGTCCAATCCAGGGCAACAATCAGCCCCAGCATTTT | CASSPIQGNNQPQHF
TRBJ2-2 | NA | TRBV6-5 | NA | TGTGCCAGCAGCCGGGGCACCGGGGAGCTGTTTTTT | CASSRGTGELFF
TRBJ2-3 | NA | TRBV25-1 | TRBD1 | TGTGCCAGCAGTCAAACAGGGGGCTTTTTAGATACGCAGTATTTT | CASSQTGGFLDTQYF
TRBJ2-7 | NA | TRBV6-6 | TRBD1 | TGTGCCAGCAGCCCCGGGACAGGGGTGGACGAGCAGTACTTC | CASSPGTGVDEQYF
TRBJ2-5 | NA | TRBV28 | NA | TGTGCCAGCACCGCCGGACAAACCTTCCAAGAGACCCAGTACTTC | CASTAGQTFQETQYF
TRBJ2-1 | NA | TRBV27 | TRBD1 | TGTGCCAGCAGTTACTGGGACAGGGTGTATGTTGAGCAGTTCTTC | CASSYWDRVYVEQFF
TRBJ1-1 | NA | TRBV2 | NA | TGTGCCAGCACGGGAGGAGGGAACACTGAAGCTTTCTTT | CASTGGGNTEAFF
TRBJ1-2 | NA | TRBV2 | TRBD1 | TGTGCCACCAGGTTGACAGGGGGGAAATATCATGGCTACACCTTC | CATRLTGGKYHGYTF
TRBJ2-5 | NA | TRBV4-3 | NA | TGCGCCAGCAGCCAAGATCGGGGCAGGGGTAGTGCAGAGACCCAGTACTTC | CASSQDRGRGSAETQYF